This entry describes one T cell receptor beta chain. The antigen is not known. This sample stems from a study of T cell clonotyping in hematopoietic cell transplantation. Broader study findings: Pathologically expanded recipient clonotypes increased progressively from day 30 to day 180 as diversity fell. At the given depth, recipient repertoires were over 97% de novo clonotypes. Higher Inverse Simpson Index values in graft donor and pretransplant recipient predicted broader posttransplant TCR diversity. No sorting was done, leaving CD4 and CD8 contributions mixed.

CDR1 is SGHNT, CDR2 YYREEE, per germline (reference sequence). The V and J ends lost 3 bases and 8 bases, in that order; junction bases with no gene match: 13. The CDR3 contains 17 residues. The repertoire was sequenced with immunoSEQ multiplex PCR; TCRdb's copy has only in-frame clones and lacks some. The data contain roughly 40,000 clones, roughly 85% of them seen just once; the ten biggest clones take up around 2.9%. Time point given: recipient sample about 28 days before transplant, after cytoreduction. This TCR derives from a man in his sixties with acute myeloid leukemia. Some clones in this sample may be carry-over from other donors' samples. The material sequenced was peripheral blood mononuclear cells, taken before stem cell transplant. This sequence joins TRBV5-4 and TRBJ1-4; 10 bases line up with TRBD1. The CDR3 region is CASSSLGTGEMGEKLFF. The CDR3 DNA is TGTGCCAGCAGCTCCCTGGGGACAGGGGAGATGGGGGAAAAACTGTTTTTT.